This T cell receptor (beta chain) was obtained from a study of Ad26.COV2.S vaccination and SARS-CoV-2 variants. Study at large: Once, or twice with 56 days between doses, Ad26.COV2.S was given intramuscularly.

The germline V and J ends were trimmed by 6 bases and 3 bases, with 8 bases remaining between them. This CDR3 region has 12 residues. The germline CDR1 and CDR2 sequences are LGHNT and FRNRAP. Overall study findings and caveats: Higher spike-specific TCR breadth was found in vaccine recipients than in placebo recipients. Possible underestimation of total T cell responses by the TCR breadth and depth analyses was noted.

This sample's treatment: 15 to 20 received Ad26.COV2.S at low or high dose, single or two shots; roughly five received placebo; per-sample allocation not given. Day 63 after the first injection of vaccine or placebo was the sampling time. Adults aged 18-55 years in Boston included the donor. Profiling relied on immunoSEQ multiplex PCR, and the TCRdb table lists in-frame clones only, not all of them. This sample has around 400,000 clones, with 83% found just once. Of note for this clone: The antigen remains undetermined.

This specimen consisted of peripheral blood, obtained in a trial of Ad26.COV2.S vaccine versus placebo. The origin of this receptor is a person between 18 and 59 years old who received the Ad26.COV2.S COVID-19 vaccine or a placebo. The V and J genes are TRBV12-5 and TRBJ1-1; D gene uncertain. CDR3 DNA sequence: TGTGCTAGTGGAAAGGCCGACACTGAAGCTTTCTTT. Its translation: CASGKADTEAFF.